A selection of T cell receptor beta chains follows, all from one sample in a study of OX40 agonist ivuxolimab in advanced cancers. Sequencing was performed with immunoSEQ multiplex PCR; in TCRdb, only in-frame clones are kept and a portion is missing. The sample shows fewer than 75,000 clones, 88% of them seen only once. The specimen was CD4+ or CD8+ T cells sorted from blood, collected in a trial of the OX40 agonist ivuxolimab. Receptor source: an adult with an advanced solid tumor such as melanoma, head and neck, liver or kidney cancer. CDR3s include the opening cysteine and the closing phenylalanine or tryptophan. D genes are given only for firm matches. A clone size is listed for some rows: how often the clone was seen (once, few, many), or a class if it is expanded.

j_gene	abundance	v_gene	d_gene	len	CDR3nt	CDR3aa
TRBJ1-1	NA	TRBV18	TRBD1	13	TGTGCCAGCTCACCAGGACAGGGCGCTGAAGCTTTCTTT	CASSPGQGAEAFF
TRBJ1-4	NA	TRBV7-2	TRBD1	16	TGTGCCAGCAGCTTAGCGCTAAGGACAGGGGATGAAAAACTGTTTTTT	CASSLALRTGDEKLFF
TRBJ2-3	NA	TRBV5-6	NA	15	TGTGCCAGCAGTCAGATGCCGTCCCCAACAGATACGCAGTATTTT	CASSQMPSPTDTQYF
TRBJ1-1	once	TRBV7-9	NA	15	TGTGCCAGCAGCACAAGGGACCTATGGAACACTGAAGCTTTCTTT	CASSTRDLWNTEAFF
TRBJ2-7	medium-sized	TRBV5-1	NA	11	TGCGCCAGCAGATCCGTAGGCGAGCAGTACTTC	CASRSVGEQYF
TRBJ1-2	NA	TRBV7-9	TRBD1	13	TGTGCCAGCAGCCCGGGGACAGGGATGGGCTACACCTTC	CASSPGTGMGYTF
TRBJ2-1	NA	TRBV28	NA	12	TGTGCCAGCAGTTTAGAGTACAATGAGCAGTTCTTC	CASSLEYNEQFF
TRBJ1-2	NA	TRBV9	NA	16	TGTGCCAGCAGCTTCCAGTCAGGGCAGGGAGGCTACGGCTACACCTTC	CASSFQSGQGGYGYTF
TRBJ1-5	once	TRBV19	NA	16	TGTGCCAGTAGTATAGGGCTGGGTGCGGGCGATCAGCCCCAGCATTTT	CASSIGLGAGDQPQHF
TRBJ1-2	few	TRBV6-6	TRBD1	12	TGTGCCAGCAGTTACTCGAGGAGGGGGCTAACCTTC	CASSYSRRGLTF
TRBJ1-4	NA	TRBV11-2	NA	12	TGTGCCAGCACCCGCCGGGGTGAAAAACTGTTTTTT	CASTRRGEKLFF
TRBJ2-7	once	TRBV7-9	NA	13	TGTGCCAGCAGCTTACCTGACCATTACGAGCAGTACTTC	CASSLPDHYEQYF
TRBJ2-2	few	TRBV19	NA	15	TGTGCCAGTAGTAGGTCCGGCATTAACACCGGGGAGCTGTTTTTT	CASSRSGINTGELFF
TRBJ2-2	once	TRBV28	NA	13	TGTGCCAGCAGATCCTCGGAAACCGGGGAGCTGTTTTTT	CASRSSETGELFF
TRBJ2-1	NA	TRBV5-4	TRBD2	18	TGTGCCAGCAGCTCCCCGGGACTAGCGGGAGGGCCCAGGAATGAGCAGTTCTTC	CASSSPGLAGGPRNEQFF
TRBJ2-7	NA	TRBV5-6	TRBD2	17	TGTGCCAGCAGCTTGGGACTAGCGGGATTTACCACCTACGAGCAGTACTTC	CASSLGLAGFTTYEQYF
TRBJ2-3	NA	TRBV7-8	TRBD1	15	TGTGCCAGCAGCTTTGGGGACAGCCTCACAGATACGCAGTATTTT	CASSFGDSLTDTQYF
TRBJ1-2	NA	TRBV29-1	NA	12	TGCAGCGTAGGGACCAGGGCTTATGGCTACACCTTC	CSVGTRAYGYTF
TRBJ1-4	NA	TRBV7-9	NA	15	TGTGCCAGCAGCTCCAGAAAGGGCGGCAATGAAAAACTGTTTTTT	CASSSRKGGNEKLFF
TRBJ1-4	NA	TRBV6-1	NA	14	TGTGCCAGCAGGCTAGACAGCAATAATGAAAAACTGTTTTTT	CASRLDSNNEKLFF
TRBJ2-2	NA	TRBV11-3	NA	15	TGTGCCAGCAGCTTATACTCAACGAACACCGGGGAGCTGTTTTTT	CASSLYSTNTGELFF
TRBJ1-5	NA	TRBV11-2	TRBD1	15	TGTGCCAGCAGCAACAACAGGGGTCGGGGCCAGCCCCAGCATTTT	CASSNNRGRGQPQHF
TRBJ2-5	NA	TRBV19	NA	14	TGTGCCAGTAGTATACGGGGGCTCCAAGAGACCCAGTACTTC	CASSIRGLQETQYF
TRBJ2-7	NA	TRBV18	TRBD2	15	TGTGCCAGCTCACCTGCGGGACTAGCGGGCTACGAGCAGTACTTC	CASSPAGLAGYEQYF